This T cell receptor beta chain appears in the sequencing data of a study of read filtering for tumor transcriptome and immune sequencing. For the study at large: Revised staging placed about 8 patients in R-ISS I, 15 to 20 in II, about 7 in III. Transcriptome libraries were built from DNase-treated RNA.

Every patient had bone marrow sampled while the disease was active. This library used around 400 ng RNA and molecular barcoded adaptors spanning alpha/delta and beta/gamma chains. TCRdb reprocessed the reads with MiXCR, giving one entry per CDR3 protein. The sample holds tens of thousands of distinct CDR3 sequences, approximately 14% seen once. This clonotype was seen at least ten times. Germline trimming cut 1 base from V and 2 bases from J; bases unmatched to any gene: 8. This CDR3 contains 16 residues. V and J are TRBV12-3 or TRBV12-4 and TRBJ2-7; TRBD2 matches 7 bases. Sequenced sample: a population of CD138-negative cells sorted from bone marrow. The TCR comes from a donor aged 40 or older with multiple myeloma. DNA of the CDR3: TGTGCCAGCAGTTTAGGGGGTAGCGGGCCTGCCTACGAGCAGTACTTC. It yields the protein CASSLGGSGPAYEQYF.